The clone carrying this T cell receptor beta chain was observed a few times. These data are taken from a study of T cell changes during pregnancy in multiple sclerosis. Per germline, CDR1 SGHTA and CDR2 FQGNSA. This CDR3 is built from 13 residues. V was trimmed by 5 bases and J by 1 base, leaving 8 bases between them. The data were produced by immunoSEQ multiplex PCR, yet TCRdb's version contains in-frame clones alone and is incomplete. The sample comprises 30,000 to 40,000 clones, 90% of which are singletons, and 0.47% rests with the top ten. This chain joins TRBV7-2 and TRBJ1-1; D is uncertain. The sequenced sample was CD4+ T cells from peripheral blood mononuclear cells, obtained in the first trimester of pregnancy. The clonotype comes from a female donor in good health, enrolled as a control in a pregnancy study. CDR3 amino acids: CASSAAGNTEAFF. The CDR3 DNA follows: TGTGCCAGCAGCGCCGCAGGGAACACTGAAGCTTTCTTT. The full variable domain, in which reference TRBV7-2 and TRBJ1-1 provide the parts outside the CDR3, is GAGVSQSPSNKVTEKGKDVELRCDPISGHTALYWYRQSLGQGLEFLIYFQGNSAPDKSGLPSDRFSAERTGGSVSTLTIQRTQQEDSAVYLCASSAAGNTEAFFGQGTRLTVV.